The clone carrying this T cell receptor beta chain was observed a few times. Germline V gene sequence: CDR1 SNHLY, CDR2 FYNNEI. Between the trimmed V and J ends, which lost 5 bases and 0 bases, there was a span of 11 bases. This CDR3 spans 15 amino acids. As handled by the study authors: Using reference gene primer amplification, nucleated cell counts were estimated. Generated by immunoSEQ multiplex PCR, the TCRdb table keeps only in-frame clones and is missing some. V and J calls and clone size are copied from that table; D and trimming were computed from the DNA. The sample holds hundreds of thousands of clones, around nine tenths seen once. The entry originates in a study of blood T cell repertoires in COVID-19. Study-level information: From T cells, B-cell-depleted T cells, or PBMCs came the material, which was cDNA or gDNA.

Sequences were obtained from peripheral blood. This chain connects TRBV2 to TRBJ1-3, with a weak D call TRBD1 (6 bases). The TCR was taken from a young man with active or convalescent COVID-19. This CDR3 reads CASSSDRLSGNTIYF. CDR3 bases: TGTGCCAGCAGTTCGGACAGACTCTCTGGAAACACCATATATTTT.